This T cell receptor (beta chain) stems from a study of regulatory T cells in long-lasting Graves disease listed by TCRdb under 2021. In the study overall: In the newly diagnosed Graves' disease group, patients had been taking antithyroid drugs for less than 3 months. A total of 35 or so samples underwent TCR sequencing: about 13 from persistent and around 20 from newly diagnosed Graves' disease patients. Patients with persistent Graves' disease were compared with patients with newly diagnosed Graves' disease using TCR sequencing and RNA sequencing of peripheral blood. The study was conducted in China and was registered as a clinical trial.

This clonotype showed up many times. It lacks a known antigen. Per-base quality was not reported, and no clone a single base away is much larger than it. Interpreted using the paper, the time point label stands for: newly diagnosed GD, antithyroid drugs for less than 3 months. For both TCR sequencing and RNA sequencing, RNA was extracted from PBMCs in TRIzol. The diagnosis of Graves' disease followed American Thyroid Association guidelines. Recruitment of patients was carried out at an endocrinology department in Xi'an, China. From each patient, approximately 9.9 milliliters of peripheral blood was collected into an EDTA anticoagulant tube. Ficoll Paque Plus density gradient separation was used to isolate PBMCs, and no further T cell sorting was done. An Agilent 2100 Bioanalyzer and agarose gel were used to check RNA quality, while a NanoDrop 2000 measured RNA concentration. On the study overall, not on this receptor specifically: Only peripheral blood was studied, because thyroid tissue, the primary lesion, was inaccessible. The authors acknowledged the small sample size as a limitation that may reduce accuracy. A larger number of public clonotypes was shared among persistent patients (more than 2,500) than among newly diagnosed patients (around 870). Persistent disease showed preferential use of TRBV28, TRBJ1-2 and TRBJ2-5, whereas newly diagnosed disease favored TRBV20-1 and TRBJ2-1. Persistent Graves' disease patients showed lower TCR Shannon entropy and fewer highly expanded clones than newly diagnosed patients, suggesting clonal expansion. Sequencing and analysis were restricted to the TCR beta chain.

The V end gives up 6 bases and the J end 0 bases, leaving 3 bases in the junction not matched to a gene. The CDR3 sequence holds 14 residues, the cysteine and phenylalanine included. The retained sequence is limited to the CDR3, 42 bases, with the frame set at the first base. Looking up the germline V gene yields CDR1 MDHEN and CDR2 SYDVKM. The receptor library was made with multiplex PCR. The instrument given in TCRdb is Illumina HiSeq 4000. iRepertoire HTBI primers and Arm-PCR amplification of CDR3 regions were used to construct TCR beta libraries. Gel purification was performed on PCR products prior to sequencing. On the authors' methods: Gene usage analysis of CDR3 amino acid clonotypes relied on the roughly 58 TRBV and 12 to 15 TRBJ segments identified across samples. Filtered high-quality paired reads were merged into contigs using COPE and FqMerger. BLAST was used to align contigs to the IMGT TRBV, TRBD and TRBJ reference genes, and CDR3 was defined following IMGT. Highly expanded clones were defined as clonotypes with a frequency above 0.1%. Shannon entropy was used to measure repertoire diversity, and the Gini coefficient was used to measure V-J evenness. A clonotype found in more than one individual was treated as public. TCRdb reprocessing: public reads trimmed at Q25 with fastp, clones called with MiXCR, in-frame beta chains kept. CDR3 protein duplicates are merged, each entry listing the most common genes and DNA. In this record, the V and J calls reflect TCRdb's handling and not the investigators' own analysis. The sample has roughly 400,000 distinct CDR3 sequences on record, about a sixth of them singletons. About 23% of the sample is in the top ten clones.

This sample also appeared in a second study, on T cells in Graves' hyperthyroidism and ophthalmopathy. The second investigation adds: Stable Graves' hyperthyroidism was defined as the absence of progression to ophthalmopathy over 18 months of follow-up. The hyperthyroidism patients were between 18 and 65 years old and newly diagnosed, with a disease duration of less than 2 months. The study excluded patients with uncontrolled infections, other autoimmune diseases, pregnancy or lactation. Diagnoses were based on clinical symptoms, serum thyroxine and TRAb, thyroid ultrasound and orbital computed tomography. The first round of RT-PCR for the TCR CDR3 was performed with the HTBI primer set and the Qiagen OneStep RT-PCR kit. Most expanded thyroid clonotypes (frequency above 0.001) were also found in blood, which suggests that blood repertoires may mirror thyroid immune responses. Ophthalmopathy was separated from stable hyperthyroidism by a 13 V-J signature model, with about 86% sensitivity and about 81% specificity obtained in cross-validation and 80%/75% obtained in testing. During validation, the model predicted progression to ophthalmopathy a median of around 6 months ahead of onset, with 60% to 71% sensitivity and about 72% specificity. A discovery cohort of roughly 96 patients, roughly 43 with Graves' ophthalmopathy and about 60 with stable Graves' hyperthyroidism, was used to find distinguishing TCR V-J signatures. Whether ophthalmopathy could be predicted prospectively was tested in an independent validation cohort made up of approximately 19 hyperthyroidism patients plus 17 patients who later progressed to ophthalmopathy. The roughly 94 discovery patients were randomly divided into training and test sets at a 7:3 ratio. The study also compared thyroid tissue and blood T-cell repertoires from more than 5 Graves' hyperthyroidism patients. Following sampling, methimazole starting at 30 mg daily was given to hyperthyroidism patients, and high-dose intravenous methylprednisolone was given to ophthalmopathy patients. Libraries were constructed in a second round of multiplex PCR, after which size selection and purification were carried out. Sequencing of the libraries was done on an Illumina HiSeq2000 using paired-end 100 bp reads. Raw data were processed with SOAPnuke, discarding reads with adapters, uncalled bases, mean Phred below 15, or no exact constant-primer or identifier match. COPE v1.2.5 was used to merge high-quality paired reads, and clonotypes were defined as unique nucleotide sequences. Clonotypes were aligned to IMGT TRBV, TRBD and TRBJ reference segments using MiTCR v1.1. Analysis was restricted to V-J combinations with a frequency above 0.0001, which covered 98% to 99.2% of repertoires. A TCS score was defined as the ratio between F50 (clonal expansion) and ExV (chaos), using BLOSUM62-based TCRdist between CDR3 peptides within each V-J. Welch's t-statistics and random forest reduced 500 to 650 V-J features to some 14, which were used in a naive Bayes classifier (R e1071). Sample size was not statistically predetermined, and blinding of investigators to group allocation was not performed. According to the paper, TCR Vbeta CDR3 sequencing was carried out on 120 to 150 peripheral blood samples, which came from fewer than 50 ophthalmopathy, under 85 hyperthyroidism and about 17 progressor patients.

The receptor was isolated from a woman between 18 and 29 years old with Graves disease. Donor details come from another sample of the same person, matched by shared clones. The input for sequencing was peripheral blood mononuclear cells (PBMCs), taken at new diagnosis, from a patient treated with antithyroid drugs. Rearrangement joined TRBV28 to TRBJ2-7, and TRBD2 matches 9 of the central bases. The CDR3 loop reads CASRPGLASYEQYF. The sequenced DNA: TGTGCCAGCAGGCCGGGACTAGCCTCCTACGAGCAGTACTTC.